This T cell receptor beta chain stems from a study of tumor-infiltrating lymphocytes in primary liver carcinoma. At the level of the study: Patients underwent resection of primary liver carcinoma.

Reverse transcription of roughly 0.5 ug total RNA with a constant-region primer produced TCR beta cDNA. Amplification in three nested multiplex PCR rounds with slightly modified ARM-PCR gave rise to TCR beta libraries. In the first two PCR rounds, TRBV1-TRBV30 forward primers were paired with a C-beta reverse primer, and each round lasted approximately 9 cycles. TCRdb re-called the multiplex PCR reads with MiXCR, one entry per CDR3 protein. The table records nearly 200,000 distinct CDR3 sequences, about two thirds of them present only once. This clonotype was found once. A much bigger clone sits one base away, suggesting this may be a read error. The limits of the CDR3 on the DNA are not certain, so only TCRdb's listed CDR3 is given. Germline-derived CDR1 and CDR2 are MGHRA and YSYEKL. The CDR3 sequence runs 14 residues, both termini included. RNA was extracted from whole blood without cell sorting, alongside germline DNA.

The specimen sequenced was peripheral blood. The TCR originated in a woman aged 55-75 years with primary liver carcinoma and hepatitis B virus infection. The chain uses TRBV4-1 and TRBJ1-2. CDR3 in amino acids: CASKVGRGNYGHTF.